Listed below are T cell receptor beta chains from one sample, sequenced in a study of T cells in Graves' hyperthyroidism and ophthalmopathy. TCRdb reanalysed the multiplex PCR reads using MiXCR and keeps one entry per CDR3 protein. The data contain 460,000 or so distinct CDR3 sequences, about an eighth of them singletons. Sequencing was done on a sample of blood. The receptors were sampled from a woman younger than 30 with Graves' hyperthyroidism. Both conserved end residues are trimmed from each CDR3. Clone size is given for some rows only: seen once, a few or many times, or a class if the clone is expanded.

clone_size: NA
v_call: TRBV5-1
cdr3_aa: ASSLGTGQGYT

clone_size: many
v_call: TRBV5-1
cdr3_aa: ASSLGDRENEKLF

clone_size: many
v_call: TRBV3-1
cdr3_aa: ASSQELAWEETQY

clone_size: many
v_call: TRBV7-2
cdr3_aa: AVRGGDRGDTEAF

clone_size: many
v_call: TRBV10-2
cdr3_aa: ASSRTVPRSQKPNTEAF

clone_size: many
v_call: TRBV5-1
cdr3_aa: ASSPRRADGETQY

clone_size: many
v_call: TRBV30
cdr3_aa: AWSVLGYEQF

clone_size: many
v_call: TRBV12-3/TRBV12-4
cdr3_aa: ASSFLGSKNIQY

clone_size: many
v_call: TRBV28
cdr3_aa: ASSTPGARGYGYT

clone_size: NA
v_call: TRBV6-5
cdr3_aa: ASSYSSESGTHNEQF

clone_size: NA
v_call: TRBV11-2
cdr3_aa: ASSLVVPETQY

clone_size: many
v_call: TRBV30
cdr3_aa: AWTTKRIPYYGYT

clone_size: NA
v_call: TRBV6-2/TRBV6-3
cdr3_aa: ASSYSEGAGNNYGYT

clone_size: many
v_call: TRBV19
cdr3_aa: ASSQGWQNTEAF

clone_size: many
v_call: TRBV13
cdr3_aa: ASSLGTAKGQPQH

clone_size: few
v_call: TRBV3-1
cdr3_aa: ASSPPQREGLNEQF

clone_size: few
v_call: TRBV20-1
cdr3_aa: SASAWYEQY

clone_size: NA
v_call: TRBV6-6
cdr3_aa: ASSYSGALAKNIQY

clone_size: many
v_call: TRBV18
cdr3_aa: ASSPGTSGNDGELF

clone_size: few
v_call: TRBV19
cdr3_aa: ASSLLAGDRYEQY

clone_size: many
v_call: TRBV6-2/TRBV6-3
cdr3_aa: ASTFGKWEVNTEAF

clone_size: few
v_call: TRBV7-6
cdr3_aa: ASSSTTTSGYGAETQY

clone_size: many
v_call: TRBV24-1
cdr3_aa: ATRTGTANTGELF

clone_size: NA
v_call: TRBV7-3
cdr3_aa: ASSETSVSVGGQF

clone_size: many
v_call: TRBV7-9
cdr3_aa: ASSFSTALGTDTQY

clone_size: NA
v_call: TRBV6-5
cdr3_aa: ASSSQGFEENEQF

clone_size: many
v_call: TRBV24-1
cdr3_aa: ATSDSGGSGQETQY

clone_size: many
v_call: TRBV27
cdr3_aa: ARHSTGGAF

clone_size: NA
v_call: TRBV10-2
cdr3_aa: ASSEDGARDGYT

clone_size: NA
v_call: TRBV6-1
cdr3_aa: ASSPKGGLAGSADTQY

clone_size: many
v_call: TRBV6-2/TRBV6-3
cdr3_aa: ASKSGTGGKTDTQY

clone_size: many
v_call: TRBV5-1
cdr3_aa: ASSRTSGTGGEQF

clone_size: many
v_call: TRBV3-1
cdr3_aa: ASSGGQGLDNEQF

clone_size: once
v_call: TRBV6-2/TRBV6-3
cdr3_aa: ASSVDRNTGELF

clone_size: many
v_call: TRBV7-3
cdr3_aa: ASSLVGGQGPNTEAF

clone_size: NA
v_call: TRBV28
cdr3_aa: AGSSGLEQF

clone_size: many
v_call: TRBV7-2
cdr3_aa: ASSLVTTSGRFFDTQY

clone_size: many
v_call: TRBV7-3
cdr3_aa: ASSPDPTLADTQY

clone_size: NA
v_call: TRBV9
cdr3_aa: ASSTRQYSNQPQH

clone_size: many
v_call: TRBV6-6
cdr3_aa: ASSYPLAGGRLKSYNEQF

clone_size: NA
v_call: TRBV6-4
cdr3_aa: ASSDSSRGGDEQF